These T cell receptor beta chains were read from a single sample in a study of OX40 agonist ivuxolimab in advanced cancers. Clones were sequenced by immunoSEQ multiplex PCR, and TCRdb holds only the in-frame ones, with some missing. The table records fewer than 80,000 clones, roughly 86% of them present only once. The sequencing used CD4+ or CD8+ T cells sorted from blood, collected in a trial of the OX40 agonist ivuxolimab. These receptors all come from an adult with an advanced solid tumor such as melanoma, head and neck, liver or kidney cancer. CDR3s include the opening cysteine and the closing phenylalanine or tryptophan. The D gene is left open where the match is weak. A row's size may be missing; if present it is once, few, many or a size class.

J	D	size	V	DNA	CDR3
TRBJ1-2	TRBD1	NA	TRBV27	TGTGCCAGCAGTTTTGGGAGACAGGGCGGTAGGCACTATGGCTACACCTTC	CASSFGRQGGRHYGYTF
TRBJ2-7	TRBD1	NA	TRBV19	TGTGCCAGTAGTAAAGGACAGGTCCCTCGCGAGCAGTACTTC	CASSKGQVPREQYF
TRBJ1-4	NA	NA	TRBV19	TGTGCCAGTAGTCCAAGGGGCGGACGGTCTAATGAAAAACTGTTTTTT	CASSPRGGRSNEKLFF
TRBJ1-4	NA	NA	TRBV7-9	TGTGCCAGCAGCTTATACACCGACAATGAAAAACTGTTTTTT	CASSLYTDNEKLFF
TRBJ2-5	NA	once	TRBV19	TGTGCCAGTAGTCCCCGGGACCCCGAGACCCAGTACTTC	CASSPRDPETQYF
TRBJ1-2	TRBD1	NA	TRBV18	TGTGCCAGCTCACCGCGAGCAGGGGGATCTGGCTACACCTTC	CASSPRAGGSGYTF
TRBJ2-3	NA	NA	TRBV18	TGTGCCAGCTCCAAAGACGGGGGCCGCACAGATACGCAGTATTTT	CASSKDGGRTDTQYF
TRBJ2-5	NA	NA	TRBV7-9	TGTGCCAGCAGCTTAAGGGCAGGGGGGGAGACCCAGTACTTC	CASSLRAGGETQYF
TRBJ2-7	TRBD1	NA	TRBV5-4	TGTGCCAGCAGCTTGAGCTCCCGGGACAGGGTAGCCTACGAGCAGTACTTC	CASSLSSRDRVAYEQYF
TRBJ1-4	TRBD1	NA	TRBV4-2	TGTGCCAGCAGCCAAGCGTGGACAGGGGAGGAAAAACTGTTTTTT	CASSQAWTGEEKLFF
TRBJ1-2	TRBD1	NA	TRBV6-5	TGTGCCAGCAGTTACAGGACAGGGCGGTATGGCTACACCTTC	CASSYRTGRYGYTF
TRBJ1-2	NA	once	TRBV5-4	TGTGCCACCAATACCCGAGGGGCACGAGACTATGGCTACACCTTC	CATNTRGARDYGYTF
TRBJ2-7	NA	few	TRBV6-5	TGTGCCAGCAGTTACTCGGGCAGCCCTACCTACGAGCAGTACTTC	CASSYSGSPTYEQYF
TRBJ2-7	TRBD2	NA	TRBV25-1	TGTGCCAGCAGTCCCTCCCTTGGAACTAGCGGGGGTACCTACGAGCAGTACTTC	CASSPSLGTSGGTYEQYF
TRBJ2-6	TRBD1	NA	TRBV11-2	TGTGCCAGCAGCCAACGACAGGGTTGGGGCTCTGGGGCCAACGTCCTGACTTTC	CASSQRQGWGSGANVLTF
TRBJ2-3	NA	NA	TRBV12-5	TGTGCTAGTGGTTTTGCCGGGCGCGGAGATACGCAGTATTTT	CASGFAGRGDTQYF
TRBJ1-4	NA	NA	TRBV6-1	TGTGCCAGCAGTGAATACCCTCGGACGGGTAAGAATGAAAAACTGTTTTTT	CASSEYPRTGKNEKLFF
TRBJ2-5	NA	NA	TRBV10-3	TGTGCCATCAGTGGGGCAGGGGCTGGGGAGACCCAGTACTTC	CAISGAGAGETQYF
TRBJ2-5	NA	NA	TRBV5-4	TGTGCCAGCAGCTTCCGGCGCGGGGGCTTCCAAGAGACCCAGTACTTC	CASSFRRGGFQETQYF
TRBJ2-3	TRBD2	NA	TRBV7-2	TGTGCCAGCAGCTTAGCGCTCCTAGCGGGGGGGCTAACAGATACGCAGTATTTT	CASSLALLAGGLTDTQYF
TRBJ1-1	NA	NA	TRBV18	TGTGCCAGCTCACCTTCCAGACAGAACACTGAAGCTTTCTTT	CASSPSRQNTEAFF
TRBJ1-4	NA	NA	TRBV6-1	TGTGCCAGCAGTGTGCAGGGCGCTGAAAAACTGTTTTTT	CASSVQGAEKLFF
TRBJ2-5	NA	once	TRBV7-2	TGTGCCAGCAGCAATGATGCGACACCAGAGACCCAGTACTTC	CASSNDATPETQYF
TRBJ1-2	TRBD1	NA	TRBV25-1	TGTGCCAGCAGCGGGCACAGGGGAGTTAACTATGGCTACACCTTC	CASSGHRGVNYGYTF
TRBJ2-5	NA	NA	TRBV29-1	TGCAGCGTTAAACTTCGGGACGAGGAGGGGCAGACCCAGTACTTC	CSVKLRDEEGQTQYF
TRBJ2-5	TRBD2	NA	TRBV5-1	TGCGCCAGCAGCTTGGGCCTAGCGGGGGGCCGGGAGACCCAGTACTTC	CASSLGLAGGRETQYF
TRBJ2-3	NA	NA	TRBV6-1	TGTGCCAGCAGTGAAGCCGTGAATGGGGATACGCAGTATTTT	CASSEAVNGDTQYF
TRBJ2-2	NA	NA	TRBV15	TGTGCCACCAGCAGACAGGGTCTTAGGACCGGGGAGCTGTTTTTT	CATSRQGLRTGELFF
TRBJ2-2	NA	NA	TRBV5-1	TGCGCCAGCAGCTTGGCGGTGGTCGGGGAGCTGTTTTTT	CASSLAVVGELFF
TRBJ1-6	TRBD1	few	TRBV6-1	TGTGCCAGCAGGGGACAGGGTCCGAATTCACCCCTCCACTTT	CASRGQGPNSPLHF
TRBJ1-1	NA	NA	TRBV7-9	TGTGCCAGCAGCCTCCTAGGGAACACTGAAGCTTTCTTT	CASSLLGNTEAFF
TRBJ2-1	NA	NA	TRBV2	TGTGCCGGCTTGACCTACAATGAGCAGTTCTTC	CAGLTYNEQFF
TRBJ2-5	NA	NA	TRBV4-1	TGCGCCAGCAGCCAATCCCCCCAAGAGACCCAGTACTTC	CASSQSPQETQYF
TRBJ1-2	NA	once	TRBV6-1	TGTGCCAGCAGTCGGGGGCGTGACTATGGCTACACCTTC	CASSRGRDYGYTF
TRBJ1-1	NA	few	TRBV28	TGTGCCAGCAGTTCACAGGGCGGTGGCTCTTCGCGCACTGAAGCTTTCTTT	CASSSQGGGSSRTEAFF
TRBJ1-4	TRBD1	NA	TRBV4-1	TGCGCCAGCAGCCCACCCCAGGGACAGAGTGAAAAACTGTTTTTT	CASSPPQGQSEKLFF
TRBJ2-5	TRBD1	NA	TRBV5-1	TGCGCCAGCAGCTCTGGACAGGGTGCCGAGACCCAGTACTTC	CASSSGQGAETQYF
TRBJ1-5	NA	NA	TRBV6-1	TGTGCCAGCAGCGACTATAGCAATCAGCCCCAGCATTTT	CASSDYSNQPQHF
TRBJ2-6	NA	NA	TRBV7-9	TGTGCCAGCAACTTACAGGGAACCTCTGGGGCCAACGTCCTGACTTTC	CASNLQGTSGANVLTF
TRBJ1-5	TRBD1	NA	TRBV2	TGTGCCAGCAGTGCGCATCGACAGGGGAATCAGCCCCAGCATTTT	CASSAHRQGNQPQHF
TRBJ1-5	NA	NA	TRBV19	TGTGCCAGTAGTGGGGAACGGATCTCCGGAGGGAATCAGCCCCAGCATTTT	CASSGERISGGNQPQHF
TRBJ1-1	TRBD1	NA	TRBV6-5	TGTGCCAGCACCTTGGGACAGGGTCACACTGAAGCTTTCTTT	CASTLGQGHTEAFF